The 17 T cell receptor beta chains in this list originate from one sample, sequenced in a study of blood T cell repertoires in COVID-19. The repertoire was sequenced with immunoSEQ multiplex PCR; TCRdb's copy has only in-frame clones and lacks some. The data contain around 76,000 clones, 80% to 90% of them singletons. Sequenced input: peripheral blood. These receptors were collected from a man aged 55 to 69 with acute or convalescent COVID-19.

Note on this clone: The same CDR3 arises from other DNA sequences in this sample as well. The chain joins TRBV5-6 to TRBJ1-2; no definite D call. CDR3 length: 14 residues. V was clipped by 0 bases and J by 4 bases, with 10 bases between them. The germline V gene encodes CDR1 SGHDT and CDR2 YYEEEE. CDR3 sequence reads: CASSLEQTSYGYTF. CDR3 nucleotide sequence: TGTGCCAGCAGCTTGGAACAGACAAGCTATGGCTACACCTTC.

This chain uses TRBV11-1 with TRBJ2-7, with TRBD1 identical over 10 bases. The V and J ends lost 4 bases and 2 bases, in that order; junction bases with no gene match: 2. Germline loops: CDR1 SGHAT, CDR2 FQDESV (reference sequence). This CDR3 contains 14 residues. The CDR3 region has the DNA TGTGCCAGCAGCTGGGACAGGGGAGCCTACGAGCAGTACTTC. Translation: CASSWDRGAYEQYF.

The chain employs TRBV19 and TRBJ1-2; 8 nucleotides agree with TRBD1. V shed 2 bases, J shed 3 bases, and the junction held 11 bases outside the gene matches. This CDR3 has 17 amino acids. Germline V gene data show CDR1 as LNHDA and CDR2 as SQIVND (reference sequence). CDR3 sequence: CASSIRLGQGFDYGYTF. CDR3 DNA: TGTGCCAGTAGTATACGTCTCGGACAGGGTTTCGACTATGGCTACACCTTC.

The gene calls are TRBV3-1 (or the pseudogene TRBV3-2) and TRBJ2-1; 9 bases are shared with TRBD1. V gave up 4 bases and J gave up 8 bases; unmatched junction bases: 6. CDR1 is LGHDT, CDR2 YNNKEL, per germline (reference sequence). The length of the CDR3 is 14 residues. CDR3 sequence: CASSLGTGNYEQFF. In DNA, the CDR3 is TGTGCCAGCAGCCTCGGGACAGGGAACTATGAGCAGTTCTTC.

The chain couples TRBV30 to TRBJ2-5; D uncertain. The CDR3 sequence is 13 residues long. The V end was cut by 3 bases, the J end by 2 bases, with 10 bases between. In germline, CDR1 is GTSNPN, CDR2 SVGIG (reference sequence). CDR3 loop: CAWRRLPQETQYF. The CDR3 nucleotides read TGTGCCTGGAGGCGCCTCCCGCAAGAGACCCAGTACTTC.

This sequence joins TRBV7-9 and TRBJ2-7, with D possibly matching TRBD1 (6 bases). The germline gives CDR1 SEHNR, CDR2 FQNEAQ (reference sequence). This CDR3 has 15 residues. Trimming pared 6 bases from V and 0 bases from J, leaving 15 bases between. The chain's CDR3 is CASRRSTGTSYEQYF. The CDR3 bases are TGTGCCAGCAGGCGTTCCACAGGGACCTCCTACGAGCAGTACTTC.

V is TRBV24-1 and J is TRBJ1-2, with 9 bases identical to TRBD1. Germline trimming cut 4 bases from V and 7 bases from J; bases unmatched to any gene: 6. Germline CDR1 KGHDR, CDR2 SFDVKD. CDR3 size: 14 residues. The CDR3 DNA sequence: TGTGCCACCAGTGACCCGGGACAGGGCTTTGGCTACACCTTC. Translation gives CATSDPGQGFGYTF.

The V gene is TRBV5-4, the J gene TRBJ2-1, with 15 bases identical to TRBD2. The CDR3 totals 19 residues. Trimming cost V 7 bases and J 6 bases; bases outside gene matches: 17. Germline V gives CDR1 SGHNT, CDR2 YYREEE (reference sequence). CDR3 sequence: CASSRGLAGGPRWTNEQFF. The DNA for the CDR3 is TGTGCCAGCTCTCGCGGACTAGCGGGAGGGCCTAGGTGGACCAATGAGCAGTTCTTC.

This chain joins TRBV5-1 and TRBJ1-2; 7 bases match TRBD1. Germline CDR1 and CDR2: SGHRS and YFSETQ. The CDR3 covers 18 residues. V lost 6 bases and J lost 4; bases outside the gene matches: 21. The CDR3 reads CASNNPTGTAKLGYGYTF. In DNA, the CDR3 is TGCGCCAGCAACAACCCGACGGGGACAGCCAAGTTGGGCTATGGCTACACCTTC.

The rearrangement uses TRBV5-1 and TRBJ1-2; TRBD1 agrees at 9 bases. CDR1 is SGHRS, CDR2 YFSETQ, per germline. This CDR3 has 16 amino acids. V gave up 0 bases and J gave up 8 bases; unmatched junction bases: 11. This CDR3 is CASSLEGQGPGSGYTF. CDR3 bases: TGCGCCAGCAGCTTGGAGGGACAGGGACCCGGGTCCGGCTACACCTTC.

V and J are TRBV7-9 and TRBJ2-3; TRBD2 aligns across 7 bases. Trimming cost V 5 bases and J 2 bases; bases outside gene matches: 10. The V gene's germline CDR1 is SEHNR and CDR2 FQNEAQ (reference sequence). This CDR3 contains 16 residues. The DNA of the CDR3 is TGTGCCAGCAGCCCGGGGAGGGCCTTAAACACAGATACGCAGTATTTT. Translating it yields CASSPGRALNTDTQYF.

The chain has TRBV5-1 and TRBJ1-2, with D possibly being TRBD1 (6 bases). Trimming took 4 bases from V and 4 from J, leaving 17 bases between them. The V gene's germline CDR1 is SGHRS and CDR2 YFSETQ. This CDR3 is built from 15 residues. CDR3 DNA: TGCGCCAGCAGCGTGGCACCTGGACAGTCCTATGGCTACACCTTC. Protein product: CASSVAPGQSYGYTF. Combining the CDR3 with reference TRBV5-1 and TRBJ1-2 gives the whole variable domain KAGVTQTPRYLIKTRGQQVTLSCSPISGHRSVSWYQQTPGQGLQFLFEYFSETQRNKGNFPGRFSGRQFSNSRSEMNVSTLELGDSALYLCASSVAPGQSYGYTFGSGTRLTVV.

The chain is built from TRBV18 and TRBJ2-4; maybe TRBD1 (5 bases). Germline CDR1 and CDR2: KGHSH and LQKENI. The CDR3 loop spans 17 amino acids. The germline V and J ends were trimmed by 3 bases and 7 bases, with 22 bases remaining between them. CDR3 in amino acids: CASSPGQGPSVNNIQYF. As DNA, the CDR3 is TGTGCCAGCTCACCTGGACAAGGCCCCTCGGTAAACAACATTCAGTACTTC.

The rearrangement uses TRBV5-1 and TRBJ1-1, with D unclear. Germline assignment: CDR1 SGHRS and CDR2 YFSETQ. This CDR3 has 14 residues. Trimming left V 0 bases short and J 4 bases short, with 10 bases between. The CDR3 spells CASSLAPGGTEAFF. For the CDR3, the DNA is TGCGCCAGCAGCTTGGCACCCGGTGGCACTGAAGCTTTCTTT.

The chain is built from TRBV5-6 and TRBJ1-5; D remains unclear. CDR1 is SGHDT, CDR2 YYEEEE, per germline. Trimming took off 0 bases at V and 0 bases at J, with 7 bases between the two ends. The CDR3 sequence is 15 residues long. CDR3 DNA: TGTGCCAGCAGCTTGGCCAGTAATAGCAATCAGCCCCAGCATTTT. As protein: CASSLASNSNQPQHF. The entire variable domain, with the rest obtained from reference TRBV5-6 and TRBJ1-5, is as follows: DAGVTQSPTHLIKTRGQQVTLRCSPKSGHDTVSWYQQALGQGPQFIFQYYEEEERQRGNFPDRFSGHQFPNYSSELNVNALLLGDSALYLCASSLASNSNQPQHFGDGTRLSIL.

This clone has just a few counts. J is TRBJ2-1 and V is TRBV27; D is perhaps TRBD2 (5 bases). The V end lost 0 bases, the J end lost 5 bases, and 5 bases lay between the germline ends. Per the germline V gene, CDR1 is MNHEY and CDR2 is SMNVEV (reference sequence). The CDR3 is made up of 13 amino acids. The CDR3 region is CASSLSRDNEQFF. CDR3 DNA: TGTGCCAGCAGTTTATCGAGGGACAATGAGCAGTTCTTC.

CDR3: CASSDKGTSSGNTIYF. The CDR3 region has the DNA TGTGCCAGCAGCGATAAGGGGACATCCTCTGGAAACACCATATATTTT. The chain links TRBV3-1 (or the pseudogene TRBV3-2) to TRBJ1-3; D possibly corresponds to TRBD1 (6 bases). Germline V gene sequence: CDR1 LGHDT, CDR2 YNNKEL (reference sequence). V was shortened by 5 bases and J by 0 bases, with 14 bases between the two germline ends. The CDR3 covers 16 residues.